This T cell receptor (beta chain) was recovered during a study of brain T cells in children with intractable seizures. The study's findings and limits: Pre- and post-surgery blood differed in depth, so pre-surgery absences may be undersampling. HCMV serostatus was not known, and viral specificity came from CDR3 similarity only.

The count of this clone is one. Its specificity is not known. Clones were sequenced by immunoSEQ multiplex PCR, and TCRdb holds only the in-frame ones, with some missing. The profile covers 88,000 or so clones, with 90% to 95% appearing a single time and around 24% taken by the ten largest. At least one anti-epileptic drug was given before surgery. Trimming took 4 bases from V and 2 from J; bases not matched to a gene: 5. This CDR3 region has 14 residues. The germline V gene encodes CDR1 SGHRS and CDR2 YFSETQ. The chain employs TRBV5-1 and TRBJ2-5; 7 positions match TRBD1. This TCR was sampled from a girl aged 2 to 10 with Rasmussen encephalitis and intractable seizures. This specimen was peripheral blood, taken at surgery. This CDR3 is CASSGRQGQETQYF. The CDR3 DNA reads TGCGCCAGCAGCGGCCGACAGGGACAAGAGACCCAGTACTTC.